One sample yielded the 31 T cell receptor beta chains listed below, sequenced in a study of blood T cell repertoires in COVID-19. Sequenced by immunoSEQ multiplex PCR; TCRdb stores in-frame clones only, minus some. The sample includes about 190,000 clones, less than 85% of them seen just once. The sequencing input was PBMCs or T cells enriched from blood (not recorded which). The source of these receptors is a woman in her thirties who had recovered from COVID-19.

This clone occurred a few times. The CDR3 coding sequence is TGTGCCAGCAGTCGAAGACGACCGGGACTAGCGGGAGTTGCCAATGAGCAGTTCTTC. Protein sequence: CASSRRRPGLAGVANEQFF. This sequence joins TRBV6-6 and TRBJ2-1, with 14 bases identical to TRBD2. Germline CDR1 and CDR2: MNHNY and SVGAGI (reference sequence). The CDR3 has 19 residues. Unmatched junction bases numbered 15, after V lost 5 bases and J lost 6 bases.

The gene calls are TRBV25-1 and TRBJ2-5; 8 nucleotides align to TRBD1. The CDR3 loop spans 14 amino acids. V lost 2 bases to trimming and J lost 2 bases; unmatched junction nucleotides: 1. The germline CDR1 and CDR2 sequences are MGHDK and SYGVNS. CDR3 in amino acids: CASSERDRQETQYF. The DNA for the CDR3 is TGTGCCAGCAGTGAACGGGACAGGCAAGAGACCCAGTACTTC.

This chain joins TRBV18 and TRBJ1-6; D is unresolved. V was pared by 2 bases and J by 6 bases, with 11 bases between. Looked up from germline, CDR1 is KGHSH and CDR2 is LQKENI. The CDR3 is 15 residues long. The CDR3 here is CASSPGNSGNSPLHF. The CDR3 nucleotides are TGTGCCAGCTCACCAGGGAACAGCGGTAATTCACCCCTCCACTTT.

The chain carries TRBV24-1 and TRBJ2-4; 9 nucleotides line up with TRBD1. The CDR3 contains 15 residues. The germline CDR1 and CDR2 sequences are KGHDR and SFDVKD. The V and J ends lost 4 bases and 7 bases, in that order; junction bases with no gene match: 7. The CDR3 sequence: CATSDLRDRVNIQYF. The CDR3 DNA sequence: TGTGCCACCAGTGACCTCCGGGACAGGGTTAACATTCAGTACTTC.

The chain links TRBV7-3 to TRBJ2-2, with 9 bases that match TRBD1. This CDR3 region has 16 residues. V dropped 4 bases and J dropped 7; count of bases not matched to a gene: 10. Germline V gene data show CDR1 as SGHTA and CDR2 as FQGTGA. As DNA, the CDR3 is TGTGCCAGCAGCTCCCGGGACAGGGTAGCGGACGGGGAGCTGTTTTTT. Amino acids: CASSSRDRVADGELFF.

This clone came up many times. The chain links TRBV25-1 to TRBJ1-5, with TRBD1 matching over 7 bases. The CDR3 is made up of 14 amino acids. The trim removed 7 bases at V and 6 bases at J, leaving 9 bases unmatched. Germline assignment: CDR1 MGHDK and CDR2 SYGVNS. CDR3 DNA sequence: TGTGCCAGCAAGGAGGCAGAGGGGGCTCAGCCCCAGCATTTT. Residues: CASKEAEGAQPQHF.

The chain couples TRBV3-1 (or the pseudogene TRBV3-2) to TRBJ2-1; 8 bases line up with TRBD2. The germline V gene has CDR1 LGHDT and CDR2 YNNKEL (reference sequence). This CDR3 contains 16 residues. V lost 2 bases and J lost 5; bases outside the gene matches: 8. The CDR3 region has the DNA TGTGCCAGCAGCCAAACCCAGCTAGCGGGTGACAATGAGCAGTTCTTC. This sequence encodes CASSQTQLAGDNEQFF.

This clone turned up a few times. This chain connects TRBV6-6 to TRBJ2-7, with TRBD1 matching over 7 bases. J was trimmed by 4 bases and V by 10 bases; bases with no gene match: 4. CDR3 length: 11 residues. The germline V gene encodes CDR1 MNHNY and CDR2 SVGAGI (reference sequence). The CDR3 DNA is TGTGCCACCGCACAGGGGTACGAGCAGTACGTC. Amino acid sequence: CATAQGYEQYV.

The chain is built from TRBV20-1 and TRBJ2-7, with 9 bases matching TRBD1. Germline CDR1 DFQATT, CDR2 SNEGSKA (reference sequence). V lost 3 bases to trimming and J lost 5 bases; unmatched junction nucleotides: 5. The CDR3 runs 13 residues. CDR3 in amino acids: CSASNRGRNEQYV. For the CDR3, the DNA is TGCAGTGCTAGTAACAGGGGGCGCAACGAGCAGTACGTC.

The gene calls are TRBV7-9 and TRBJ2-1, with D maybe TRBD2 (5 bases). V shed 1 base and J shed 6 bases, with 10 bases lying between them. The CDR3 length is 14 residues. In germline, CDR1 is SEHNR, CDR2 FQNEAQ (reference sequence). The CDR3 loop is CASSLDLAPNEQFF. The CDR3 DNA sequence: TGTGCCAGCAGCTTAGATCTAGCTCCCAATGAGCAGTTCTTC.

CDR3 region: CASRAPGNLYNYGYTF. The CDR3 DNA reads TGTGCCAGCAGAGCCCCGGGAAACCTTTACAACTATGGCTACACCTTC. V is TRBV27 and J is TRBJ1-2; D unresolved. This CDR3 is built from 16 residues. Germline CDR1 is MNHEY and CDR2 is SMNVEV (reference sequence). V dropped 6 bases and J dropped 2 bases, with 19 bases sitting between them.

V usage is TRBV15 and J usage is TRBJ2-1, with TRBD2 matching over 12 bases. V dropped 4 bases and J dropped 7; count of bases not matched to a gene: 11. CDR1 and CDR2 from the germline V gene are LNHNV and YYDKDF (reference sequence). This CDR3 has 17 amino acids. The CDR3 reads CATSTRAGTSGWNEQFF. Here the CDR3 DNA reads TGTGCCACCAGCACCCGCGCCGGGACTAGCGGGTGGAATGAGCAGTTCTTC.

The chain employs TRBV2 and TRBJ1-5; no definite D call. With 3 bases removed from V and 2 bases from J, the gap between germline ends came to 5 bases. The CDR3 contains 13 residues. Germline-derived CDR1 and CDR2 are SNHLY and FYNNEI. CDR3 sequence reads: CASSDSGNQPQHF. Written as DNA, the CDR3 is TGTGCCAGCAGTGATTCTGGCAATCAGCCCCAGCATTTT. Together with reference TRBV2 and TRBJ1-5, the CDR3 gives the full variable domain: EPEVTQTPSHQVTQMGQEVILRCVPISNHLYFYWYRQILGQKVEFLVSFYNNEISEKSEIFDDQFSVERPDGSNFTLKIRSTKLEDSAMYFCASSDSGNQPQHFGDGTRLSIL.

This clone was seen only once. V usage is TRBV5-4 and J usage is TRBJ2-1, with D possibly being TRBD2 (5 bases). This CDR3 spans 13 amino acids. With 1 base removed from V and 8 bases from J, the gap between germline ends came to 10 bases. Per the germline V gene, CDR1 is SGHNT and CDR2 is YYREEE (reference sequence). This CDR3 is CASSLRLADEQFF. The CDR3 DNA follows: TGTGCCAGCAGCTTGCGGCTAGCAGATGAGCAGTTCTTC. The full variable domain, rest sourced from reference TRBV5-4 and TRBJ2-1, is ETGVTQSPTHLIKTRGQQVTLRCSSQSGHNTVSWYQQALGQGPQFIFQYYREEENGRGNFPPRFSGLQFPNYSSELNVNALELDDSALYLCASSLRLADEQFFGPGTRLTVL.

This clone was seen only a few times. The CDR3 is CASSLRGTYNQPQHF. The CDR3 region has the DNA TGTGCCAGCAGTTTACGGGGGACGTACAATCAGCCCCAGCATTTT. V usage is TRBV28 and J usage is TRBJ1-5; tentatively, D is TRBD1 (5 bases). V was trimmed by 2 bases and J by 3 bases, leaving 11 bases between them. CDR3 length: 15 residues. Germline CDR1 MDHEN, CDR2 SYDVKM.

This chain links TRBV6-1 with TRBJ2-1, with 15 bases matching TRBD2. Trimming took 4 bases from V and 9 from J; bases not matched to a gene: 13. Germline CDR1 MNHNS, CDR2 SASEGT. The CDR3 length is 18 residues. Written as DNA, the CDR3 is TGTGCCAGCAGTGGGTTTACCGGGACTAGCGGGGGGTCGGGTGAGCAGTTCTTC. It codes for CASSGFTGTSGGSGEQFF.

V and J are TRBV25-1 and TRBJ2-1; D remains ambiguous. Germline assignment: CDR1 MGHDK and CDR2 SYGVNS. Trimming took off 6 bases at V and 2 bases at J, with 5 bases between the two ends. The CDR3 is 12 amino acids. The CDR3 reads CASRIAYNEQFF. The CDR3 DNA reads TGTGCCAGCAGAATAGCCTACAATGAGCAGTTCTTC.

The genes are TRBV5-4 and TRBJ2-7; D may be TRBD1 (6 bases). V shed 4 bases and J shed 2 bases, with 13 bases lying between them. The CDR3 totals 14 residues. In germline, CDR1 is SGHNT, CDR2 YYREEE (reference sequence). CDR3 DNA sequence: TGTGCCAGCAGCCTGACAGGTGCCCCCTACGAGCAGTACTTC. Protein: CASSLTGAPYEQYF.

This clone has just a few counts. The V gene is TRBV5-1, the J gene TRBJ2-1; perhaps TRBD1 as D (5 bases). Germline V lookup: CDR1 SGHRS, CDR2 YFSETQ. The CDR3 runs 14 residues. Trimming took off 0 bases at V and 1 base at J, with 5 bases between the two ends. CDR3 loop: CASSLGQSYNEQFF. The CDR3 DNA is TGCGCCAGCAGCTTGGGACAGTCCTACAATGAGCAGTTCTTC.

The chain employs TRBV5-6 and TRBJ2-7, with D tentatively TRBD2 (5 bases). Germline CDR1 SGHDT, CDR2 YYEEEE. This CDR3 has 15 amino acids. V was clipped by 1 base and J by 0 bases, with 11 bases between them. The CDR3: CASSLPGLGSYEQYV. CDR3 DNA sequence: TGTGCCAGCAGCTTGCCGGGGTTGGGCTCCTACGAGCAGTACGTC.

The chain is built from TRBV9 and TRBJ2-7, with D maybe TRBD2 (6 bases). The CDR3 runs to 16 residues. Per the germline V gene, CDR1 is SGDLS and CDR2 is YYNGEE. The V gene lost 0 bases and the J gene lost 4 bases, with 17 bases spanning the gap. CDR3 in DNA: TGTGCCAGCAGCGTAGGGAAGGGGAGGTCCGTTTACGAGCAGTACTTC. Translation gives CASSVGKGRSVYEQYF.

The CDR3 sequence: CSAPQGGYTF. The CDR3 bases are TGCAGTGCACCCCAGGGAGGCTACACCTTC. The chain joins TRBV20-1 to TRBJ1-2, with D possibly being TRBD1 (5 bases). Trimming cost V 6 bases and J 8 bases, with 10 bases left between them. CDR3 size: 10 residues. CDR1 and CDR2 from the germline V gene are DFQATT and SNEGSKA (reference sequence).

The J gene is TRBJ2-2, the V gene TRBV29-1; the D is unclear. There are 12 residues in the CDR3. The germline V gene encodes CDR1 SQVTM and CDR2 ANQGSEA. With 6 bases removed from V and 4 bases from J, the gap between germline ends came to 9 bases. CDR3 coding DNA: TGCAGCGTGTCCCCAGGCACCGGGGAGCTGTTTTTT. Encoded protein: CSVSPGTGELFF.

This clone was observed a handful of times. The chain combines TRBV4-1 with TRBJ2-1; perhaps TRBD2 as D (6 bases). The V gene lost 0 bases and the J gene lost 8 bases, with 23 bases spanning the gap. CDR3 length: 18 amino acids. The germline gives CDR1 MGHRA, CDR2 YSYEKL. The CDR3 DNA reads as TGCGCCAGCAGCCAAGATTCTCCGGCGGGATCACCCCAGGATGAGCAGTTCTTC. Translating it yields CASSQDSPAGSPQDEQFF.

This clone was counted once. V and J are TRBV6-5 and TRBJ1-4; perhaps TRBD1 as D (6 bases). The V end was cut by 0 bases, the J end by 5 bases, with 13 bases between. Per the germline V gene, CDR1 is MNHEY and CDR2 is SVGAGI. This CDR3 spans 16 amino acids. The CDR3 loop is CASSYSQGTFNEKLFF. The CDR3 DNA reads as TGTGCCAGCAGTTACTCCCAGGGGACCTTCAATGAAAAACTGTTTTTT.

This rearrangement joins TRBV27 to TRBJ2-3, with D possibly TRBD2 on 5 matching bases. V was shortened by 6 bases and J by 0 bases, with 13 bases between the two germline ends. CDR1 is MNHEY and CDR2 is SMNVEV in the germline V gene (reference sequence). This CDR3 comprises 15 residues. The CDR3 loop is CASRLLASSTDTQYF. The CDR3 coding sequence is TGTGCCAGCAGACTCTTAGCGTCTAGCACAGATACGCAGTATTTT.

The genes are TRBV27 and TRBJ2-3, with 7 bases fitting TRBD2. This CDR3 contains 16 residues. Germline loops: CDR1 MNHEY, CDR2 SMNVEV (reference sequence). Losses at the gene ends were 4 bases for V and 1 base for J; bases not matched to a gene: 8. The CDR3 nucleotides read TGTGCCAGCAGTTACCTCGTGGGGAGGGGCACAGATACGCAGTATTTT. Protein: CASSYLVGRGTDTQYF.

The V call is TRBV27, the J call TRBJ1-5; no clear D. Germline CDR1 MNHEY, CDR2 SMNVEV (reference sequence). Trimming took 4 bases from V and 5 from J, leaving 9 bases between them. CDR3 length: 13 residues. This chain's CDR3 is CASSWASDQPQHF. The CDR3 nucleotides read TGTGCCAGCAGTTGGGCGTCAGATCAGCCCCAGCATTTT.

This clone was counted between two and nine times. This chain links TRBV3-1 (or the pseudogene TRBV3-2) with TRBJ1-2; 8 positions agree with TRBD1. This CDR3 has 14 residues. Germline CDR1 and CDR2: LGHDT and YNNKEL (reference sequence). V was clipped by 4 bases and J by 2 bases; unmatched bases: 3. The CDR3 nucleotides read TGTGCCAGCAGCCCTTACAGGGGGAACTATGGCTACACCTTC. Residues: CASSPYRGNYGYTF.

This clone has just one count. J is TRBJ2-7 and V is TRBV6-5, with D hard to call. The CDR3 totals 15 residues. Trimming left V 0 bases short and J 2 bases short, with 11 bases between. Germline CDR1 and CDR2: MNHEY and SVGAGI. Here the CDR3 DNA reads TGTGCCAGCAGTTACTCGAATCAGGTGCCCTACGAGCAGTACTTC. Amino acids: CASSYSNQVPYEQYF.

The chain employs TRBV5-1 and TRBJ2-1; 8 bases line up with TRBD1. The germline V gene encodes CDR1 SGHRS and CDR2 YFSETQ. Losses at the gene ends were 1 base for V and 6 bases for J; bases not matched to a gene: 6. The CDR3 totals 15 residues. CDR3 residues: CASSLQGAWLNEQFF. CDR3 nucleotides: TGCGCCAGCAGCTTGCAGGGGGCTTGGCTCAATGAGCAGTTCTTC.